Listed here are 20 T cell receptor beta chains from one sample, sequenced in a study of cytomegalovirus exposure and HLA in healthy donors. The PCR had 60 Vbeta and 13 Jbeta primers. Only in-frame clones appear in the TCRdb table, and some are missing; sequencing was by immunoSEQ multiplex PCR. The sample contains about 180,000 clones, over 60% of which appear only once. The sequenced sample consisted of PBMCs. The receptors come from a man aged 40-49 years in good health and CMV-seronegative.

V and J are TRBV7-3 and TRBJ2-1; 7 bases agree with TRBD1. J was trimmed by 6 bases and V by 4 bases; bases with no gene match: 6. Germline V gene data show CDR1 as SGHTA and CDR2 as FQGTGA. The CDR3 runs 14 residues. CDR3 nucleotides: TGTGCCAGCAGCTCAAAGGGGGACAGCAATGAGCAGTTCTTC. Amino acid sequence: CASSSKGDSNEQFF. The full variable domain, its missing parts supplied by reference TRBV7-3 and TRBJ2-1, is GAGVSQTPSNKVTEKGKYVELRCDPISGHTALYWYRQSLGQGPEFLIYFQGTGAADDSGLPNDRFFAVRPEGSVSTLKIQRTERGDSAVYLCASSSKGDSNEQFFGPGTRLTVL.

J is TRBJ2-7 and V is TRBV27, with TRBD2 matching 11 bases. Germline V CDR1 and CDR2: MNHEY, SMNVEV (reference sequence). V trimming: 4 bases; J trimming: 5 bases; junction bases outside the gene matches: 7. This CDR3 comprises 15 residues. The DNA of the CDR3 is TGTGCCAGCAGTTCCCCGGGACTAGCGGCCCACGAGCAGTACTTC. It specifies CASSSPGLAAHEQYF.

The rearrangement uses TRBV29-1 and TRBJ1-2; D remains unclear. V dropped 3 bases and J dropped 2 bases, with 10 bases sitting between them. This CDR3 has 13 residues. The germline CDR1 and CDR2 sequences are SQVTM and ANQGSEA. CDR3 bases: TGCAGCGTTGAGACTGGAAAAAACTATGGCTACACCTTC. This translates into CSVETGKNYGYTF.

The chain employs TRBV4-1 and TRBJ1-2; a possible D gene is TRBD1 (5 bases). Trimming took off 3 bases at V and 3 bases at J, with 8 bases between the two ends. Germline assignment: CDR1 MGHRA and CDR2 YSYEKL. This CDR3 has 13 residues. The CDR3 nucleotides are TGCGCCAGCAGCCACAGGGTTGACTATGGCTACACCTTC. Translation: CASSHRVDYGYTF.

The chain combines TRBV6-5 with TRBJ1-2, with a tentative D call TRBD1 (6 bases). This CDR3 is built from 12 residues. From germline, CDR1 is MNHEY and CDR2 SVGAGI. Trimming cost V 5 bases and J 6 bases, with 10 bases left between them. This chain's CDR3 is CASSATGHGYTF. The DNA for the CDR3 is TGTGCCAGCAGTGCCACAGGGCATGGCTACACCTTC.

This clone was observed a handful of times. V usage is TRBV4-1 and J usage is TRBJ2-5; 11 bases match TRBD2. V lost 4 bases, J lost 4 bases, and 5 bases stayed unmatched. Per the germline V gene, CDR1 is MGHRA and CDR2 is YSYEKL. This CDR3 spans 15 amino acids. The CDR3 reads CASSRTLAGVETQYF. The CDR3 DNA follows: TGCGCCAGCAGCCGCACACTAGCGGGAGTAGAGACCCAGTACTTC.

In this sample, this clone turned up a few times. The chain links TRBV12-5 to TRBJ1-1, with 7 bases lining up with TRBD1. CDR3 length equals 14 residues. The J segment lost 0 bases and the V segment lost 3 bases, leaving 1 base of the junction unmatched. From germline, CDR1 is LGHNT and CDR2 FRNRAP. The CDR3 region is CASGLGGVNTEAFF. The CDR3 DNA follows: TGTGCTAGTGGTTTAGGGGGCGTGAACACTGAAGCTTTCTTT.

The chain is built from TRBV6-1 and TRBJ1-2; 7 bases fit TRBD1. The length of the CDR3 is 14 residues. Germline V CDR1 and CDR2: MNHNS, SASEGT. V lost 8 bases and J lost 7; bases outside the gene matches: 13. CDR3 region: CASGGLQGTAGYTF. As DNA, the CDR3 is TGTGCCAGCGGGGGCTTACAGGGGACGGCTGGCTACACCTTC.

V is TRBV10-3 and J is TRBJ2-3; D call uncertain. V dropped 3 bases and J dropped 9 bases, with 7 bases sitting between them. Germline V gene data show CDR1 as ENHRY and CDR2 as SYGVKD. The CDR3 spans 11 residues. The CDR3 DNA reads TGTGCCATCAGTGAAATACAGACGCAGTATTTT. Its protein product is CAISEIQTQYF.

This clone has only one observation. This chain connects TRBV19 to TRBJ2-5, with TRBD2 as a possible D gene (7 bases). The CDR3 sequence is 15 residues long. Per germline, CDR1 LNHDA and CDR2 SQIVND (reference sequence). V dropped 3 bases and J dropped 2 bases, with 13 bases sitting between them. The chain's CDR3 is CASSMGRGPQETQYF. The CDR3 DNA reads as TGTGCCAGTAGTATGGGGCGGGGGCCACAAGAGACCCAGTACTTC.

V gene TRBV7-2 combines with J gene TRBJ1-4; D gene uncertain. CDR3 length equals 13 residues. Germline CDR1 reads SGHTA; CDR2 reads FQGNSA. Trimming removed 0 bases from V and 10 bases from J, with 9 bases in between. The CDR3 sequence is CASSLAGDGKLFF. DNA for the CDR3: TGTGCCAGCAGCTTAGCGGGAGATGGAAAACTGTTTTTT.

V gene TRBV21-1 combines with J gene TRBJ2-7; no check of the table's D call, TRBD2, against the DNA was made. TRBV21-1 is given as a pseudogene. CDR3 length: 13 amino acids. The CDR3 DNA sequence: TGTGCCAGCAGCAAAGCCTATTCCTACGAGCAGTACTTC. Translated, it gives CASSKAYSYEQYF.

This sequence joins TRBV5-6 and TRBJ2-2; 8 nucleotides align to TRBD2. In germline, CDR1 is SGHDT, CDR2 YYEEEE. The CDR3 contains 16 residues. Trimming took 1 base from V and 2 from J; bases not matched to a gene: 4. CDR3 in amino acids: CASSLPAGGNTGELFF. In DNA form, the CDR3 reads TGTGCCAGCAGCTTGCCCGCGGGGGGCAACACCGGGGAGCTGTTTTTT.

The gene calls are TRBV5-1 and TRBJ1-5; no definite D call. This CDR3 spans 14 amino acids. Germline loops: CDR1 SGHRS, CDR2 YFSETQ. V dropped 5 bases and J dropped 5 bases, with 14 bases sitting between them. CDR3: CASREGTADQPQHF. In nucleotides, the CDR3 is TGCGCCAGCAGGGAGGGAACGGCCGATCAGCCCCAGCATTTT. The complete variable domain, with remaining parts taken from reference TRBV5-1 and TRBJ1-5, reads KAGVTQTPRYLIKTRGQQVTLSCSPISGHRSVSWYQQTPGQGLQFLFEYFSETQRNKGNFPGRFSGRQFSNSRSEMNVSTLELGDSALYLCASREGTADQPQHFGDGTRLSIL.

The gene calls are TRBV27 and TRBJ2-2; 7 nucleotides align to TRBD1. J gave up 6 bases and V 1 base, and 5 bases lay outside the gene matches. CDR1 and CDR2 from the germline V gene are MNHEY and SMNVEV (reference sequence). The CDR3 is 15 amino acids. CDR3 nucleotide sequence: TGTGCCAGCAGTTTATGGCAGGGGGAACCCGGGGAGCTGTTTTTT. Residues: CASSLWQGEPGELFF.

The genes are TRBV7-2 and TRBJ1-1; D not resolved. Trimming left V 1 base short and J 7 bases short, with 10 bases between. CDR1 and CDR2 from the germline V gene are SGHTA and FQGNSA. The CDR3 totals 13 residues. The CDR3 sequence is CASSLGRRDEAFF. As DNA, the CDR3 is TGTGCCAGCAGCTTAGGTCGGCGGGATGAAGCTTTCTTT.

V gene TRBV7-9 combines with J gene TRBJ1-1; the match to TRBD1 covers 10 bases. J lost 0 bases, V lost 6 bases, and 10 bases had no gene match. There are 17 residues in the CDR3. Per germline, CDR1 SEHNR and CDR2 FQNEAQ (reference sequence). The CDR3 coding sequence is TGTGCCAGCAGTACGAGGGGGGGACAGGGGATGAACACTGAAGCTTTCTTT. Protein: CASSTRGGQGMNTEAFF.

This clone has only one observation. V and J are TRBV7-2 and TRBJ2-2, with a possible D match to TRBD2 (5 bases). The CDR3 has 17 amino acids. V was shortened by 6 bases and J by 0 bases, with 17 bases between the two germline ends. Germline V gene lookup returns CDR1 SGHTA and CDR2 FQGNSA. CDR3 amino acids: CASRLGGVTPNTGELFF. CDR3 DNA sequence: TGTGCCAGCAGACTAGGCGGTGTGACACCGAACACCGGGGAGCTGTTTTTT.

V usage is TRBV4-1 and J usage is TRBJ2-7; 11 nucleotides align to TRBD1. V gave up 4 bases and J gave up 6 bases; unmatched junction bases: 5. The CDR3 has 14 amino acids. The germline gives CDR1 MGHRA, CDR2 YSYEKL. The CDR3 DNA is TGCGCCAGCAGCCTAGGACAGGGGGCGTTCGAGCAGTACTTC. Encoded protein: CASSLGQGAFEQYF.

The V gene is TRBV7-2, the J gene TRBJ1-1; D is undetermined. Trimming pared 2 bases from V and 7 bases from J, leaving 11 bases between. The CDR3 is 13 residues long. The germline V gene encodes CDR1 SGHTA and CDR2 FQGNSA. DNA of the CDR3: TGTGCCAGCAGCTTATCTACAGCAGATGAAGCTTTCTTT. The encoded protein is CASSLSTADEAFF.